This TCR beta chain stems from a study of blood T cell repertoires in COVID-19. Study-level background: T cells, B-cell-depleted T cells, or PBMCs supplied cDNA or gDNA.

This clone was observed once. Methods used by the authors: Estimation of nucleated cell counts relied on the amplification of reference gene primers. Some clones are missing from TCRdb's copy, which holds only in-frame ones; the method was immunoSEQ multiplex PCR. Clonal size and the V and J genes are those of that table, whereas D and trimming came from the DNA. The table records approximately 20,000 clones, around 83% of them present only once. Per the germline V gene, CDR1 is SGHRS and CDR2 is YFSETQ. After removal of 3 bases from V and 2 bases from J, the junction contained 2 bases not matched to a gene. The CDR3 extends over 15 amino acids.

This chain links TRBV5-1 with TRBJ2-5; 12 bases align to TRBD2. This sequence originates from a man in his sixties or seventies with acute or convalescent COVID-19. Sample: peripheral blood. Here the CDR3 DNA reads TGCGCCAGCAGCTGGACTAGCGGGGCACAAGAGACCCAGTACTTC. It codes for CASSWTSGAQETQYF.